What follows describes a single T cell receptor (beta chain). The clone's antigen remains unknown. The input lacks base qualities; no much larger clone sits a single base away. The record originates from a study of OX40 agonist ivuxolimab in advanced cancers. A note on the overall study: Ivuxolimab, which targeted the costimulatory receptor OX40 (CD134), was an agonistic, fully human IgG2 monoclonal antibody. Prior anti-PD-1, anti-PD-L1 or anti-CTLA-4 therapy was permitted, and 40% to 50% of dose-escalation patients had received checkpoint inhibitors. The paper covers the monotherapy dose-escalation part of the phase I ivuxolimab trial, which included N of about 56 patients. Intravenous ivuxolimab was administered to patients every 2 weeks at six dose levels: 0.01, 0.1, 0.3, 1.5, 3 and 10 mg/kg. Of the approximately 53 patients in dose escalation, some 19 had hepatocellular carcinoma, approximately 15 had melanoma, 9 had renal cell carcinoma and 9 had head and neck cancer. In the dose-escalation cohort, 82.7% of patients were male, and the mean age was approximately 55 years, with a range of about 20 to 79. Three dose-escalation patients achieved partial responses, one with hepatocellular carcinoma and two with cutaneous melanoma. Peripheral TCRbeta sequencing was intended to test whether TCR sequence diversity was altered and clonal T-cell expansion was caused by ivuxolimab. Broad study findings and their caveats: In the 0.1-3.0 mg/kg groups, partial responders had among the lowest normalized peripheral clonal expansion, particularly in CD8+ T cells. After ivuxolimab, CD8+ T cells had more expanded clones than CD4+ T cells on average. The antigen specificity of the clonally expanded peripheral T cells was not determined. Clonal expansion of both CD4+ and CD8+ blood T cells was observed from baseline to week 6 at doses 0.1 to 3.0 mg/kg. Low levels of normalized T-cell clonal expansion were also seen in some nonresponding patients.

Patients with a history of autoimmune disease or receiving systemic immunosuppression were excluded from the trial. Peripheral blood for TCR sequencing was drawn from every dose cohort at baseline, at cycle 4 day 1 and at cycle 7 day 1. The samples were drawn from a first-in-human, open-label, multicenter phase I dose-escalation trial of ivuxolimab. The trial enrolled adults with locally advanced or metastatic head and neck squamous cell, hepatocellular, melanoma or renal cell carcinoma. Before TCR sequencing, CD4+ T cells and CD8+ T cells were sorted from peripheral blood as separate populations. To sequence the TCRbeta CDR3 region, genomic DNA was isolated from the sorted cells. The immunoSEQ Assay was used to sequence the TCRbeta CDR3 regions. Drawn from immuneACCESS, this table holds only the in-frame rearrangements with V and J called that TCRdb kept. Clones are partly lost; checked studies trace under half to an unresolved V gene and leave the rest unexplained. A total of roughly 70,000 clones appear in this sample, more than 75% of them only once. The ten most abundant clones make up around 0.68% of the sample.

The CDR3 spans 13 residues, from the cysteine through the phenylalanine. Only the CDR3 DNA stays, 39 bases, in frame from base 1. CDR1 and CDR2 are read off the germline V gene as KGHSH and LQKENI. Trimming costs V 3 bases and J 7 bases, and their ends lie 12 bases apart. The receptor was isolated from an adult with an advanced solid tumor such as melanoma, head and neck, liver or kidney cancer. Sequenced material: CD4+ or CD8+ T cells sorted from blood, taken in a trial of the OX40 agonist ivuxolimab. This sequence uses TRBV18 and TRBJ1-2; the D gene cannot be resolved reliably. At the DNA level, the sequence is TGTGCCAGCTCACCCGCCGATGGTACTGGCTACACCTTC. It specifies CASSPADGTGYTF.